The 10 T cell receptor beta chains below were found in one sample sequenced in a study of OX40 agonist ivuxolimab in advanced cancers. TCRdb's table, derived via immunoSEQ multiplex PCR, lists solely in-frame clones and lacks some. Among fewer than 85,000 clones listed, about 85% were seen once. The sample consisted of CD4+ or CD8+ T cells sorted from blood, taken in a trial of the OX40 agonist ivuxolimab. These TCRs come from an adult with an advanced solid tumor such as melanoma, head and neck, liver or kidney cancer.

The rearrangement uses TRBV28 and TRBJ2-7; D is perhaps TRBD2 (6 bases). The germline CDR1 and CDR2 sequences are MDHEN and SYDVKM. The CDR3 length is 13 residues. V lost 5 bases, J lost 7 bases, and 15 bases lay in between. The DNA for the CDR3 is TGTGCCAGCAGTCACCTAGCGCTTAGGGAGCAGTACTTC. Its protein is CASSHLALREQYF.

The CDR3 here is CASRERLASSEQYF. The CDR3 DNA reads as TGTGCCAGCAGGGAACGTCTAGCGAGCAGTGAGCAGTACTTC. V gene TRBV11-2 combines with J gene TRBJ2-7; D possibly corresponds to TRBD2 (6 bases). V lost 6 bases, J lost 7 bases, and 19 bases lay in between. CDR3 length: 14 amino acids. Germline CDR1 reads SGHAT; CDR2 reads FQNNGV. Filled out from reference TRBV11-2 and TRBJ2-7, the complete variable domain reads EAGVAQSPRYKIIEKRQSVAFWCNPISGHATLYWYQQILGQGPKLLIQFQNNGVVDDSQLPKDRFSAERLKGVDSTLKIQPAKLEDSAVYLCASRERLASSEQYFGPGTRLTVT.

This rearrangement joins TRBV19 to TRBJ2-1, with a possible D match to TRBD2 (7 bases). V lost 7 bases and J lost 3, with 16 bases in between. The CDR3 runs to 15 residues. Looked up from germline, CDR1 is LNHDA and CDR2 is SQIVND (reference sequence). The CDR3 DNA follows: TGTGCCAGTATAGGGAGGGGGAGTAACTACAATGAGCAGTTCTTC. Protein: CASIGRGSNYNEQFF.

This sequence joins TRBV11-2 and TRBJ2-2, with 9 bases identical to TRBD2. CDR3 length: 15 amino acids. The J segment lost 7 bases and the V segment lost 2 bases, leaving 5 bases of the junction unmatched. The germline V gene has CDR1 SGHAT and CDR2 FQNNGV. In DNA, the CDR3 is TGTGCCAGCAGCTTACTAGCGGGAAAGATCGGGGAGCTGTTTTTT. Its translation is CASSLLAGKIGELFF. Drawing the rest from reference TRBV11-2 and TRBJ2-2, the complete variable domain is EAGVAQSPRYKIIEKRQSVAFWCNPISGHATLYWYQQILGQGPKLLIQFQNNGVVDDSQLPKDRFSAERLKGVDSTLKIQPAKLEDSAVYLCASSLLAGKIGELFFGEGSRLTVL.

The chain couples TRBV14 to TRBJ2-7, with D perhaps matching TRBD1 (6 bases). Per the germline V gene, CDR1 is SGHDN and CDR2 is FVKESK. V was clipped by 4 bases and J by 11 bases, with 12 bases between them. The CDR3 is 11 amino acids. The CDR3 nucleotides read TGTGCCAGCAGCCGACAGGATTTTAAGTACTTC. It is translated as CASSRQDFKYF.

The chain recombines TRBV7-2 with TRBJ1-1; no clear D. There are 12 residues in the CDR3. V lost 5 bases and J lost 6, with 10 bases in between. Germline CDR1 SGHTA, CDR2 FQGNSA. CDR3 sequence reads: CASSVGRAEAFF. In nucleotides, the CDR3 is TGTGCCAGCAGCGTAGGAAGGGCTGAAGCTTTCTTT.

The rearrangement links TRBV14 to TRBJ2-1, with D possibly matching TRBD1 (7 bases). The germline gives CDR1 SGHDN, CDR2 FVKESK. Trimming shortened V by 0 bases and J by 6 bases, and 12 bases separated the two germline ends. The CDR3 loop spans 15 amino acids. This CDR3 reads CASSQDGGGINEQFF. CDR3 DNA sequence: TGTGCCAGCAGCCAAGATGGAGGGGGCATCAATGAGCAGTTCTTC.

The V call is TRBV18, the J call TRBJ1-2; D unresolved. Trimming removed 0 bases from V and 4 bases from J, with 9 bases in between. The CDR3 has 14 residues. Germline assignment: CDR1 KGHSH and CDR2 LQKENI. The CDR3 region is CASSPPATAYGYTF. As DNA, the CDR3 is TGTGCCAGCTCACCACCGGCCACGGCCTATGGCTACACCTTC.

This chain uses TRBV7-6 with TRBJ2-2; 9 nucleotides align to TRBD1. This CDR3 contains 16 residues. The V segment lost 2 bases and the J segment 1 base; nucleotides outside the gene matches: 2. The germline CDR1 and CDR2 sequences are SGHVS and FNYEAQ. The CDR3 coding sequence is TGTGCCAGCAGCTTAAGGGGACAGGGGAACACCGGGGAGCTGTTTTTT. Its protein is CASSLRGQGNTGELFF.

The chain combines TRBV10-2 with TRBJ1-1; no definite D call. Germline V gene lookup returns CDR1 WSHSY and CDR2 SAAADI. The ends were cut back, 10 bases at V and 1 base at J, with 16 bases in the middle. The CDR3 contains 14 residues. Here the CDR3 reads CATLDPSWNTEAFF. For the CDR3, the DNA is TGCGCCACCTTGGACCCTTCTTGGAACACTGAAGCTTTCTTT.